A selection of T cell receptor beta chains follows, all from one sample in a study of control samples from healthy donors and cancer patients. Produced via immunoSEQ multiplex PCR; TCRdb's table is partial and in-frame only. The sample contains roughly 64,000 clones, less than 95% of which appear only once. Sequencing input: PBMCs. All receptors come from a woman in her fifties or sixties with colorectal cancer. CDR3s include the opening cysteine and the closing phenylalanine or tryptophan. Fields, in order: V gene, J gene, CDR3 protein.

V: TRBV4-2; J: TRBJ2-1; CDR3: CASSSGTAVFDEQFF
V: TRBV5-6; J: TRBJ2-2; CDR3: CASSLWSGANTGELFF
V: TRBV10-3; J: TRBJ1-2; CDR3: CAIRAGTGPNYGYTF
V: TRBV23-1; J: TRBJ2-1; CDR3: CASSQGQGRERNSYNEQFF
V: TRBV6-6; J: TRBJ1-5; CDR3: CASSYPWGKDQPQHF
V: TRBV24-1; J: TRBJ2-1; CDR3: CATSDGTGSYNEQFF
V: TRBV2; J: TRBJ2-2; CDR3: CASSELLANTGELFF
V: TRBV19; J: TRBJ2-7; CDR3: CASSKDRASGEQYF
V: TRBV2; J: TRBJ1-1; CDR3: CASSVNRGVNTEAFF
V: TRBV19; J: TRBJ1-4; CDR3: CATATGGNEKLFF
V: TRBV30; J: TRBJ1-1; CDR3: CAWSKSRGTEAFF
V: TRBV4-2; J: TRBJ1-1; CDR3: CASSHPPRGINTEAFF
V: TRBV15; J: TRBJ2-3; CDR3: CATSRSSAGGTDTQYF
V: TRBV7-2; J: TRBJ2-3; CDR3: CASSEWASTLWTDTQYF
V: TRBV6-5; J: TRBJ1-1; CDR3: CASSLTGTGDFEAFF
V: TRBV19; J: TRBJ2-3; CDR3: CASSMSGALTDTQYF
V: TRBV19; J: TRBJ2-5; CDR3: CASSIRRAGGGETQYF
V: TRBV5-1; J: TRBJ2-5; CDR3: CASSYRTGETQYF
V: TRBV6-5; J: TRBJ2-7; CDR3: CASSYSRITGEDEQYF
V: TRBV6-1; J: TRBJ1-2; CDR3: CASSEALLGGVGHF
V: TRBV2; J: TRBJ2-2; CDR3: CASRTGTANTGELFF
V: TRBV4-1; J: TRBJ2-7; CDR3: CASSQPRVRQGSYEQYF
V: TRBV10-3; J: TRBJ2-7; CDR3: CAISGGRDSTREQYF
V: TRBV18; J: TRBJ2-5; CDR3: CASSPPTIGETQYF
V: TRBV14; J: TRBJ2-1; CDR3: CASSHLRTSGLNEQFF
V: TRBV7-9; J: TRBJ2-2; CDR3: CASSLRQGNTGELFF
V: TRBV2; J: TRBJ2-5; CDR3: CASSVRDQQETQYF
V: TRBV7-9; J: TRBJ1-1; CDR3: CASSFGHPSMNTEAFF